The 22 T cell receptor beta chains below all came from one sample that was sequenced in a study of blood T cell repertoires in COVID-19. Sequencing was performed with immunoSEQ multiplex PCR; in TCRdb, only in-frame clones are kept and a portion is missing. The data show some 83,000 clones, over 85% seen once. Source material: peripheral blood. These receptors all stem from a man in his forties or fifties with acute or convalescent COVID-19.

The rearrangement links TRBV2 to TRBJ1-5; TRBD1 matches at 7 bases. There are 15 residues in the CDR3. Germline V gene sequence: CDR1 SNHLY, CDR2 FYNNEI. V lost 6 bases, J lost 7 bases, and 12 bases stayed unmatched. CDR3 nucleotide sequence: TGTGCCAGCAGCCGAACTTCGACAGGGAAACAGCCCCAGCATTTT. As protein: CASSRTSTGKQPQHF.

V usage is TRBV27 and J usage is TRBJ2-2; 7 bases fit TRBD1. Trimming took 8 bases from V and 4 from J; bases not matched to a gene: 13. Looked up from germline, CDR1 is MNHEY and CDR2 is SMNVEV (reference sequence). The CDR3 totals 16 residues. The CDR3 loop reads CASLTRGGAGTGELFF. The DNA of the CDR3 is TGTGCCAGCTTAACACGAGGGGGCGCTGGCACCGGGGAGCTGTTTTTT.

The rearrangement links TRBV6-2 or TRBV6-3 to TRBJ2-7; tentatively, D is TRBD2 (7 bases). The V gene lost 2 bases and the J gene lost 4 bases, with 21 bases spanning the gap. CDR3 length: 17 residues. Germline CDR1 and CDR2: MNHEY and SVGEGT. The CDR3 loop reads CASSYDSAGAYSYEQYV. The CDR3 region has the DNA TGTGCCAGCAGTTACGATTCGGCGGGGGCATACAGTTACGAGCAGTACGTC.

This clone was found a few times. CDR3: CASSQSTGTNTIYF. The CDR3 nucleotides read TGCGCCAGCAGCCAATCGACAGGGACCAACACCATATATTTT. The chain carries TRBV4-3 and TRBJ1-3; TRBD1 matches at 7 bases. V dropped 2 bases and J dropped 7; count of bases not matched to a gene: 5. Germline V gene data show CDR1 as LGHNA and CDR2 as YSLEER. The CDR3 is 14 amino acids.

The J gene is TRBJ1-6, the V gene TRBV5-1; D ambiguous. CDR3 length: 19 residues. The germline V gene encodes CDR1 SGHRS and CDR2 YFSETQ. V was trimmed by 2 bases and J by 4 bases, leaving 22 bases between them. CDR3 in DNA: TGCGCCAGCAGCTTTTCCCTTTCCCAGTTGAACGGGTATAATTCACCCCTCCACTTT. Residues: CASSFSLSQLNGYNSPLHF.

The chain carries TRBV5-1 and TRBJ1-1, with D perhaps matching TRBD1 (6 bases). With 0 bases removed from V and 1 base from J, the gap between germline ends came to 10 bases. The CDR3 extends over 15 amino acids. Germline V CDR1 and CDR2: SGHRS, YFSETQ. CDR3 coding DNA: TGCGCCAGCAGCTTGGGACAGGATGGGAACACTGAAGCTTTCTTT. This codes for CASSLGQDGNTEAFF.

The gene calls are TRBV7-2 and TRBJ1-1, with 9 nucleotides matching TRBD1. V shed 5 bases, J shed 1 base, and the junction held 8 bases outside the gene matches. CDR3 length equals 16 residues. CDR1 SGHTA and CDR2 FQGNSA come from the germline V gene. The CDR3 loop reads CASSPRTGEGNTEAFF. Written as DNA, the CDR3 is TGTGCCAGCAGCCCACGGACAGGGGAGGGGAACACTGAAGCTTTCTTT.

J is TRBJ2-2 and V is TRBV6-5; 8 bases align to TRBD1. This CDR3 contains 12 residues. Germline V gives CDR1 MNHEY, CDR2 SVGAGI. The J segment lost 6 bases and the V segment lost 6 bases, leaving 0 bases of the junction unmatched. This chain's CDR3 is CASRGQAGELFF. The DNA of the CDR3 is TGTGCCAGCAGGGGACAGGCCGGGGAGCTGTTTTTT.

The V gene is TRBV19, the J gene TRBJ2-3, with TRBD1 matching 9 bases. Germline assignment: CDR1 LNHDA and CDR2 SQIVND (reference sequence). This CDR3 comprises 15 residues. The V gene end was trimmed by 5 bases and the J gene end by 4 bases; junction bases not matched to a gene: 7. The CDR3 loop is CASSPGQGTPDTQYF. The DNA for the CDR3 is TGTGCCAGTAGTCCCGGACAGGGGACCCCAGATACGCAGTATTTT.

This clone appeared once. The V call is TRBV9, the J call TRBJ2-3; D remains ambiguous. The CDR3 consists of 13 residues. Trimming cost V 3 bases and J 3 bases, with 8 bases left between them. Germline-derived CDR1 and CDR2 are SGDLS and YYNGEE. CDR3 in amino acids: CASSGDLTDTQYF. In DNA, the CDR3 is TGTGCCAGCAGCGGCGATCTTACAGATACGCAGTATTTT.

V usage is TRBV6-5 and J usage is TRBJ1-1; D is possibly TRBD1 (5 bases). Germline loops: CDR1 MNHEY, CDR2 SVGAGI. The V end was cut by 7 bases, the J end by 10 bases, with 13 bases between. The length of the CDR3 is 11 residues. The CDR3 DNA reads as TGTGCCAGCACCGAGCTGGGGGGAGCTTTCTTT. Protein: CASTELGGAFF.

The CDR3 sequence: CASSQVTSGSISYEQYF. The CDR3 bases are TGTGCCAGCAGCCAAGTCACCAGCGGGAGTATTTCCTACGAGCAGTACTTC. J is TRBJ2-7 and V is TRBV3-1 (or the pseudogene TRBV3-2); 8 nucleotides match TRBD2. This CDR3 contains 17 residues. Trimming cost V 1 base and J 1 base; bases outside gene matches: 9. The germline V gene has CDR1 LGHDT and CDR2 YNNKEL (reference sequence).

The genes are TRBV7-8 and TRBJ2-7, with 9 bases identical to TRBD1. The CDR3 is made up of 15 amino acids. The ends lost 7 bases at V and 0 bases at J; junction bases unmatched: 7. Germline V gene data show CDR1 as SGHVS and CDR2 as FQNEAQ. The CDR3 reads CASTKDRGSSYEQYF. CDR3 nucleotide sequence: TGTGCCAGCACAAAGGACAGGGGAAGCTCCTACGAGCAGTACTTC.

The chain has TRBV28 and TRBJ2-1; 12 bases are shared with TRBD1. The CDR3 runs 15 residues. V shed 5 bases, J shed 6 bases, and the junction held 5 bases outside the gene matches. The germline V gene has CDR1 MDHEN and CDR2 SYDVKM. The CDR3 sequence is CASSAGQGAGNEQFF. In DNA, the CDR3 is TGTGCCAGCAGTGCGGGACAGGGGGCAGGCAATGAGCAGTTCTTC.

The J gene is TRBJ1-2, the V gene TRBV6-5, with 7 bases matching TRBD1. Trimming cost V 6 bases and J 5 bases; bases outside gene matches: 12. This CDR3 has 15 amino acids. CDR1 and CDR2 (germline): MNHEY, SVGAGI. The CDR3 spells CASSPRQGTLYGYTF. As DNA, the CDR3 is TGTGCCAGCAGCCCCCGACAGGGAACCCTATATGGCTACACCTTC.

The J gene is TRBJ1-1, the V gene TRBV27, with 8 bases lining up with TRBD1. This CDR3 is built from 13 residues. In germline, CDR1 is MNHEY, CDR2 SMNVEV (reference sequence). Trimming removed 6 bases from V and 5 bases from J; junction bases left unmatched: 5. The CDR3 sequence is CASSQTGVTEAFF. CDR3 in DNA: TGTGCCAGCAGCCAGACAGGGGTGACTGAAGCTTTCTTT.

The chain uses TRBV11-3 and TRBJ2-7; possibly TRBD1 for D (5 bases). The germline gives CDR1 SGHNT, CDR2 YENEEA. V lost 5 bases to trimming and J lost 3 bases, with 17 bases between them. This CDR3 is 15 amino acids long. CDR3 coding DNA: TGTGCCAGCAGCCAACCCGCGACAGCCAACTACGAGCAGTACTTC. This encodes CASSQPATANYEQYF.

The V and J genes are TRBV19 and TRBJ2-2; TRBD2 matches 8 bases. Looked up from germline, CDR1 is LNHDA and CDR2 is SQIVND (reference sequence). V shed 7 bases and J 6 bases; nucleotides not matched to a gene: 10. The CDR3 runs to 15 residues. This CDR3 is CASTSTSGEAGELFF. CDR3 DNA sequence: TGTGCCAGTACCTCTACTAGCGGCGAGGCCGGGGAGCTGTTTTTT.

This clone occurred once. The chain joins TRBV11-2 to TRBJ1-3, with 9 bases aligning to TRBD1. The V and J ends lost 5 bases and 2 bases, in that order; junction bases with no gene match: 4. This CDR3 has 15 residues. Germline V gene lookup returns CDR1 SGHAT and CDR2 FQNNGV. CDR3 in DNA: TGTGCCAGCAGCGGACAGGGGAGGCCTGGAAACACCATATATTTT. Its translation: CASSGQGRPGNTIYF.

The rearrangement uses TRBV4-3 and TRBJ2-1, with a possible D match to TRBD2 (6 bases). CDR3 length equals 15 residues. The germline CDR1 and CDR2 sequences are LGHNA and YSLEER. The germline V and J ends were trimmed by 8 bases and 10 bases, with 24 bases remaining between them. CDR3 loop: CASASGMEGSGEQFF. The DNA for the CDR3 is TGCGCCAGCGCCTCCGGAATGGAGGGGTCGGGAGAGCAGTTCTTC.

V usage is TRBV11-2 and J usage is TRBJ2-7, with D tentatively TRBD1 (5 bases). Germline-derived CDR1 and CDR2 are SGHAT and FQNNGV. The CDR3 is 16 residues long. V lost 0 bases, J lost 2 bases, and 14 bases lay in between. The CDR3 reads CASSLDSGAFTYEQYV. Written as DNA, the CDR3 is TGTGCCAGCAGCTTAGATTCTGGGGCTTTTACCTACGAGCAGTACGTC.

The chain couples TRBV10-3 to TRBJ2-1; 7 bases align to TRBD2. CDR1 and CDR2 (germline): ENHRY, SYGVKD. The CDR3 has 15 amino acids. Losses at the gene ends were 5 bases for V and 2 bases for J; bases not matched to a gene: 6. CDR3 coding DNA: TGTGCCATCAGTAATAGCGGGTCCCCCTACAATGAGCAGTTCTTC. Encoded protein: CAISNSGSPYNEQFF.